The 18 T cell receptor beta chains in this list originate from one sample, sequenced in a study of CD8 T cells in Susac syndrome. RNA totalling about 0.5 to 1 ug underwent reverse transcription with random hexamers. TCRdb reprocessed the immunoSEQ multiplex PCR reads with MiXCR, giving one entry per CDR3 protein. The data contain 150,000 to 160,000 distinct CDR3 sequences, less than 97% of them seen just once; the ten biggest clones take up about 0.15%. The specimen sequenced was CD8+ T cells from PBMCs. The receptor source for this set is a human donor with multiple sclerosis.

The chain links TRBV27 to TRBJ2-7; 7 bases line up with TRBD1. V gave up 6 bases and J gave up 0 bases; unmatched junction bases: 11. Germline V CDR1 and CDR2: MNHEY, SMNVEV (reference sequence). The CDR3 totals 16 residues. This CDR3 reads CASRHRQGSGSYEQYF. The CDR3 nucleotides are TGTGCCAGCAGGCACCGACAGGGATCGGGCTCCTACGAGCAGTACTTC.

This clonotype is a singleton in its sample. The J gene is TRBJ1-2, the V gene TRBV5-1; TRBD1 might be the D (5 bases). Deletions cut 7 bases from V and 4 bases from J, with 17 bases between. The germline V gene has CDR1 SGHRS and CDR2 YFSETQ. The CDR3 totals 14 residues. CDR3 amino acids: CASSIEAGSYGYTF. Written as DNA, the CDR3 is TGCGCCAGCTCTATCGAGGCAGGGTCCTATGGCTACACCTTC.

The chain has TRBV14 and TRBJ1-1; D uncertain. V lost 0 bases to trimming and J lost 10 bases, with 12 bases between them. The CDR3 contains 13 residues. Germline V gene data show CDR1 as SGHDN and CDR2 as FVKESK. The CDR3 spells CASSQDVLTSAFF. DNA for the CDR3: TGTGCCAGCAGCCAAGATGTTCTAACGTCAGCTTTCTTT.

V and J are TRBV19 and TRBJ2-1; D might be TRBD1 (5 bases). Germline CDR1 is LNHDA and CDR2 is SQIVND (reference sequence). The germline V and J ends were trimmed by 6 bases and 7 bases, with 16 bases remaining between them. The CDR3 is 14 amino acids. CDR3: CASSPGHVWNEQFF. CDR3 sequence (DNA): TGTGCCAGTAGCCCAGGGCATGTTTGGAATGAGCAGTTCTTC.

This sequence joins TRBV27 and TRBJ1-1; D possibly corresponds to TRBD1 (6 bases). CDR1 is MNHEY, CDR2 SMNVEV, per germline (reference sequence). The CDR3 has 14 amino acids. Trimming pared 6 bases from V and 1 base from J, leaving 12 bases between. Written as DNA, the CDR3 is TGTGCCAGCAGATTCGGGACACCGAACACTGAAGCTTTCTTT. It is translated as CASRFGTPNTEAFF.

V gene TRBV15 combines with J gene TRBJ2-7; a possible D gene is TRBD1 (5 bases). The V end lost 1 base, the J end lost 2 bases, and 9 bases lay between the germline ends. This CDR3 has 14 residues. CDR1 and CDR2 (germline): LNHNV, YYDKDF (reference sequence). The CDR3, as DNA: TGTGCCACCAGCAGAGGACAGCTCGCCTACGAGCAGTACTTC. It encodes CATSRGQLAYEQYF.

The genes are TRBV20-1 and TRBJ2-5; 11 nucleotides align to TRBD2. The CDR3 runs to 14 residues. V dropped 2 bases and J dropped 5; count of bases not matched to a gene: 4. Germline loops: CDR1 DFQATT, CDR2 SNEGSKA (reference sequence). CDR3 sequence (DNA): TGCAGTGCTAGACCTTTAGCGGGGGGGGAGACCCAGTACTTC. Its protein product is CSARPLAGGETQYF.

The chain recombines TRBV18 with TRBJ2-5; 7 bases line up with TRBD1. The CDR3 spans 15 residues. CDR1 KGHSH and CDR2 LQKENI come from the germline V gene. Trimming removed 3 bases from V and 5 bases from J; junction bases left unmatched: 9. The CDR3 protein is CASSPWDSVQETQYF. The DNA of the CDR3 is TGTGCCAGCTCACCCTGGGACAGTGTTCAGGAGACCCAGTACTTC.

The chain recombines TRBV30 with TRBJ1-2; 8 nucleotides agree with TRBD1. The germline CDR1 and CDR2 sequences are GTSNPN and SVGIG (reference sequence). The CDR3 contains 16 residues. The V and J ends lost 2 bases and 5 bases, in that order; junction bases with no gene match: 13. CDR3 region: CAWSLLSRDRSYGYTF. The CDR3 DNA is TGTGCCTGGAGTCTCCTATCCCGGGACAGGAGTTATGGCTACACCTTC.

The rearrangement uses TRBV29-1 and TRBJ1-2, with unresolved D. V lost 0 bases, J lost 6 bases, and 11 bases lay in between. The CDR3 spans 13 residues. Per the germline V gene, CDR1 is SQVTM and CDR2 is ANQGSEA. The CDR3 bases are TGCAGCGTTGAAGATGATCTGACGGATGGCTACACCTTC. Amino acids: CSVEDDLTDGYTF.

The chain's CDR3 is CATSIAGTSGSPLHF. The CDR3 bases are TGTGCCACCAGCATCGCCGGGACATCGGGTTCACCCCTCCACTTT. The V and J genes are TRBV15 and TRBJ1-6; possibly TRBD1 for D (6 bases). CDR1 and CDR2 (germline): LNHNV, YYDKDF (reference sequence). The CDR3 contains 15 residues. The V gene lost 4 bases and the J gene lost 9 bases, with 16 bases spanning the gap.

CDR3 sequence (DNA): TGTGCCAGCAGCTTAGAGTTGGGTGAACTCAGGAACACTGAAGCTTTCTTT. Translating gives CASSLELGELRNTEAFF. The chain links TRBV7-9 to TRBJ1-1, with D unresolved. This CDR3 has 17 residues. Between the trimmed V and J ends, which lost 1 base and 1 base, there was a span of 16 bases. Per germline, CDR1 SEHNR and CDR2 FQNEAQ (reference sequence).

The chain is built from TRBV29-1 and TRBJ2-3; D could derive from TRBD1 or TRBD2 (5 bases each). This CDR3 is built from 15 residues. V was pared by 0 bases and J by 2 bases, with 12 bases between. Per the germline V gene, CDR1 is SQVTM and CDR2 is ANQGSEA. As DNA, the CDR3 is TGCAGCGTTGAAGATCGAGGGGACCCCACAGATACGCAGTATTTT. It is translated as CSVEDRGDPTDTQYF.

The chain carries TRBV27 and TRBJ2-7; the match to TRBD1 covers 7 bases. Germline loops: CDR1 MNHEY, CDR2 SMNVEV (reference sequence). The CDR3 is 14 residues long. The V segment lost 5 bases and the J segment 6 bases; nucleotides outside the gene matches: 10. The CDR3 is CASSPQLNRGEQYV. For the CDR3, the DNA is TGTGCCAGCAGTCCGCAACTTAACAGGGGCGAGCAGTACGTC.

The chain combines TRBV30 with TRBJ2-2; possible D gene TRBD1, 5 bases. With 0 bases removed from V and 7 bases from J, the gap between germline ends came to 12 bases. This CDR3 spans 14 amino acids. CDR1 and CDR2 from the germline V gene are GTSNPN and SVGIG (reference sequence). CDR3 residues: CAWSVMGLGGELFF. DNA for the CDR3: TGTGCCTGGAGTGTAATGGGGCTCGGCGGGGAGCTGTTTTTT. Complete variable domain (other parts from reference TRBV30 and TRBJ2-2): SQTIHQWPATLVQPVGSPLSLECTVEGTSNPNLYWYRQAAGRGLQLLFYSVGIGQISSEVPQNLSASRPQDRQFILSSKKLLLSDSGFYLCAWSVMGLGGELFFGEGSRLTVL.

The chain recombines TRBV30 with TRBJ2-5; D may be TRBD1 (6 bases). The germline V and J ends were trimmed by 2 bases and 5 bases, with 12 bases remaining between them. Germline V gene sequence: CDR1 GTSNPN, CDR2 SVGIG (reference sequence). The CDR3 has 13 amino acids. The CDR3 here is CAWSTDRLETQYF. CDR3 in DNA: TGTGCCTGGAGTACGGACAGATTGGAGACCCAGTACTTC.

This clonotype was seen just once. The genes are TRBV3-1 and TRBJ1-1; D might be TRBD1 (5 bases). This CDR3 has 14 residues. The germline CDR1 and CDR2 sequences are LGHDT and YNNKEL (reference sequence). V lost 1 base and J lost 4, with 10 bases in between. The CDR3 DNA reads TGTGCCAGCAGCCAAGTGGGGGGACCCACTGAAGCTTTCTTT. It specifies CASSQVGGPTEAFF.

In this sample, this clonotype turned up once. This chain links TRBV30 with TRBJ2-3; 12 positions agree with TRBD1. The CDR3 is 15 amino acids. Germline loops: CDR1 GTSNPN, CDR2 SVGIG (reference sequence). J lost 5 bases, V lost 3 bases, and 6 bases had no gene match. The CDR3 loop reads CAWRKGTGGEDTQYF. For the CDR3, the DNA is TGTGCCTGGAGGAAGGGGACAGGGGGCGAAGATACGCAGTATTTT.